The sample holds a few counts of the clone carrying this T cell receptor beta chain. The antigen is undetermined. This record comes from a study of T cells after yellow fever vaccination. In the study overall: SMART-Seq v4 Ultra Low Input prepared libraries from low-cell fractions.

Notes on the study in general: Subsequent booster samples again held most clones from primary vaccination (96% CD4, roughly 91% CD8). Abundant clonotypes from the bulk population could contaminate FACS-sorted repertoires.

For TCR, cDNA came from 5'RACE template switching, which added a universal primer site and UMIs. Via MiXCR, TCRdb re-called the 5' RACE reads, giving one row per CDR3 protein. This sample has 300,000 or so distinct CDR3 sequences, with roughly 9% found just once. V lost 4 bases and J lost 7; bases outside the gene matches: 8. CDR3 length equals 16 residues. Germline-derived CDR1 and CDR2 are SGHRS and YFSETQ. The rearrangement joins TRBV5-1 to TRBJ2-1; 13 bases match TRBD2. The sequencing used CD4+ T cells sorted from PBMCs, collected 5 days after the yellow fever booster vaccination. This receptor was taken from a young man who received the YFV17D yellow fever vaccine. The CDR3 DNA is TGCGCCAGCAGCCTGCAACTAGCGGGGGGGGTAAATGAGCAGTTCTTC. Translation gives CASSLQLAGGVNEQFF.